This entry describes one T cell receptor (beta chain). What it binds is unknown. This specimen comes from a study of cytomegalovirus exposure and HLA in healthy donors. General observations from the study: The study found most TCR sequences rare, yet found some public TCRs in many donors.

The CDR3 extends over 14 amino acids. The germline CDR1 and CDR2 sequences are LNHDA and SQIVND (reference sequence). V gave up 7 bases and J gave up 2 bases, with 12 bases separating them. This PCR relied on a set of 60 Vbeta primers and 13 Jbeta primers. Only in-frame clones appear in the TCRdb table, and some are missing; sequencing was by immunoSEQ multiplex PCR. The sample shows about 120,000 clones, over 80% of them seen only once. Input material: PBMCs. This receptor was identified in a middle-aged man in good health and CMV-seronegative. This sequence joins TRBV19 and TRBJ1-3; TRBD1 is a possible D gene (5 bases). The CDR3 is CASKPGSAGNTIYF. The CDR3, as DNA: TGTGCCAGTAAGCCAGGGTCGGCTGGAAACACCATATATTTT. The whole variable domain, filled in from reference TRBV19 and TRBJ1-3, reads DGGITQSPKYLFRKEGQNVTLSCEQNLNHDAMYWYRQDPGQGLRLIYYSQIVNDFQKGDIAEGYSVSREKKESFPLTVTSAQKNPTAFYLCASKPGSAGNTIYFGEGSWLTVV.